The next 12 T cell receptor beta chains were all read from a single sample in a study of shared clonotypes between healthy human individuals. Sequenced by immunoSEQ multiplex PCR; TCRdb stores in-frame clones only, minus some. The data show some 2.1 million clones, over 85% seen once. Positively selected for CCR7, the CD45RO-negative cells used as naive CD8 cells excluded terminally differentiated effector memory CD45RA+ cells. The sequenced sample consisted of naive CD8+ T cells sorted from blood. The origin of the receptors is a man aged 18-30 years in good health.

The chain is built from TRBV7-6 and TRBJ1-4; no firm D call. The CDR3 sequence is 14 residues long. V was clipped by 5 bases and J by 4 bases, with 11 bases between them. Per the germline V gene, CDR1 is SGHVS and CDR2 is FNYEAQ. CDR3 amino acids: CASSINGFNEKLFF. The CDR3, as DNA: TGTGCCAGCAGCATCAATGGATTTAATGAAAAACTGTTTTTT.

The chain combines TRBV7-6 with TRBJ2-3; 10 nucleotides match TRBD2. The CDR3 runs 15 residues. Germline CDR1 and CDR2: SGHVS and FNYEAQ. V shed 2 bases and J 3 bases; nucleotides not matched to a gene: 2. The CDR3 nucleotides read TGTGCCAGCAGCTTACTAGCGGGAGAGACAGATACGCAGTATTTT. Translation: CASSLLAGETDTQYF.

The chain combines TRBV28 with TRBJ2-7, with TRBD2 matching 8 bases. CDR1 and CDR2 from the germline V gene are MDHEN and SYDVKM. This CDR3 has 15 amino acids. V lost 3 bases and J lost 2; bases outside the gene matches: 6. Here the CDR3 reads CASSFFTSGPYEQYF. CDR3 DNA sequence: TGTGCCAGCAGTTTCTTCACTAGCGGCCCCTACGAGCAGTACTTC.

The chain links TRBV6-5 to TRBJ1-4; the match to TRBD1 covers 10 bases. The CDR3 runs to 14 residues. The ends lost 4 bases at V and 8 bases at J; junction bases unmatched: 4. The V gene's germline CDR1 is MNHEY and CDR2 SVGAGI. The CDR3 sequence: CASSWDRGDEKLFF. CDR3 in DNA: TGTGCCAGCAGTTGGGACAGGGGTGACGAAAAACTGTTTTTT.

A note on this clone: The identical CDR3 is also encoded by other nucleotide sequences in the sample. The chain joins TRBV9 to TRBJ2-1; D remains unclear. V lost 0 bases to trimming and J lost 0 bases, with 7 bases between them. There are 15 residues in the CDR3. Germline CDR1 reads SGDLS; CDR2 reads YYNGEE. DNA for the CDR3: TGTGCCAGCAGCGTAGAGGCGAGCTCCTACAATGAGCAGTTCTTC. It translates to CASSVEASSYNEQFF.

The chain employs TRBV27 and TRBJ2-3; D gene uncertain. This CDR3 comprises 17 residues. Germline V lookup: CDR1 MNHEY, CDR2 SMNVEV (reference sequence). V lost 3 bases to trimming and J lost 0 bases, with 16 bases between them. The CDR3: CASSFTRAVFSTDTQYF. The CDR3 nucleotides read TGTGCCAGCAGTTTTACCCGGGCGGTTTTTAGCACAGATACGCAGTATTTT.

The J gene is TRBJ2-7, the V gene TRBV7-2; 7 nucleotides match TRBD1. CDR3 length equals 16 residues. Per the germline V gene, CDR1 is SGHTA and CDR2 is FQGNSA. V shed 2 bases and J 4 bases; nucleotides not matched to a gene: 11. In DNA, the CDR3 is TGTGCCAGCAGCTTAACTTTGGCAGGGGGTACTTACGAGCAGTACTTC. Amino acids: CASSLTLAGGTYEQYF.

This CDR3 reads CASSYSEAVETQYF. The CDR3, as DNA: TGTGCCAGCAGTTACTCGGAGGCAGTGGAGACCCAGTACTTC. The V and J genes are TRBV6-5 and TRBJ2-5, with a tentative D call TRBD2 (5 bases). This CDR3 comprises 14 residues. Germline V gene lookup returns CDR1 MNHEY and CDR2 SVGAGI. The V gene lost 0 bases and the J gene lost 5 bases, with 10 bases spanning the gap.

This chain connects TRBV4-1 to TRBJ2-1; D ambiguous. V was shortened by 5 bases and J by 7 bases, with 6 bases between the two germline ends. Germline V CDR1 and CDR2: MGHRA, YSYEKL. This CDR3 is 11 amino acids long. In DNA, the CDR3 is TGCGCCAGCAGCATAACTAATGAGCAGTTCTTC. Protein sequence: CASSITNEQFF.

This clone was detected only once. V usage is TRBV4-1 and J usage is TRBJ1-2; 7 bases are a match to TRBD1. The junction had 6 bases not matched to a gene; V was cut back by 3 bases and J by 5 bases. The germline CDR1 and CDR2 sequences are MGHRA and YSYEKL. The CDR3 is 14 amino acids. CDR3 DNA sequence: TGCGCCAGCAGCCACCCCGGACAGGTTTATGGCTACACCTTC. It specifies CASSHPGQVYGYTF.

This clone was seen just once. V gene TRBV5-6 combines with J gene TRBJ2-7; D uncertain. V dropped 1 base and J dropped 7 bases, with 12 bases sitting between them. Germline CDR1 is SGHDT and CDR2 is YYEEEE. This CDR3 contains 13 residues. CDR3 amino acids: CASSLWVGDEQYF. The CDR3 coding sequence is TGTGCCAGCAGCTTGTGGGTTGGGGATGAGCAGTACTTC.

The chain couples TRBV28 to TRBJ1-1; no clear D gene. Trimming removed 6 bases from V and 4 bases from J, with 18 bases in between. CDR3 size: 15 residues. Germline CDR1 reads MDHEN; CDR2 reads SYDVKM. As DNA, the CDR3 is TGTGCCAGCAGCTTTGACCGGTTTCGGGGCACTGAAGCTTTCTTT. Translating gives CASSFDRFRGTEAFF.